Sequencing of this T cell receptor beta chain was carried out in a study of response to subunit inactivated influenza vaccine. This clonotype was seen repeatedly, ten times or more. Its antigen is unidentified. General observations from the study: Authors suggested each seasonal influenza vaccination recruits few new T cells.

TCRdb reprocessed the RT-PCR reads via MiXCR and lists one record per CDR3 protein. This sample has hundreds of thousands of distinct CDR3 sequences; roughly 14% occur once, and the top ten carry under 14%. Germline values: CDR1 SQVTM, CDR2 ANQGSEA. CDR3 length equals 15 residues. Losses at the gene ends were 6 bases for V and 5 bases for J; bases not matched to a gene: 5. The chain joins TRBV29-1 to TRBJ2-1; 15 positions match TRBD2. The source was PBMCs from blood, collected 11 to 12 days after vaccination. The sequence was collected from a man aged 50 to 60 who received an inactivated influenza vaccine. The CDR3 is CSVGTSGRINNEQFF. In nucleotides, the CDR3 is TGCAGCGTGGGGACTAGCGGGAGGATCAACAATGAGCAGTTCTTC.